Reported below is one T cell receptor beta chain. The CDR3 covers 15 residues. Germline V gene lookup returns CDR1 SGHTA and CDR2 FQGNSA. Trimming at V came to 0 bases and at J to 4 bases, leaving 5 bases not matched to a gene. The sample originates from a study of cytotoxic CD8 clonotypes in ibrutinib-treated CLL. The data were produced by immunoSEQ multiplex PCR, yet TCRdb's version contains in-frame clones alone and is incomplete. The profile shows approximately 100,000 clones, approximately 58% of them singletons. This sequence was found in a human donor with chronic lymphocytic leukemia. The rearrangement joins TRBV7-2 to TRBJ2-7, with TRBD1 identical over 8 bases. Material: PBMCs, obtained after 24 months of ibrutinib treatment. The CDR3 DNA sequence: TGTGCCAGCAGCTTAGCCCCGGACAGGGAGTACGAGCAGTACTTC. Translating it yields CASSLAPDREYEQYF.